This is a list of T cell receptor beta chains from one sample in a study of blood T cell repertoires in COVID-19. The table came from immunoSEQ multiplex PCR; TCRdb's copy has only in-frame clones and leaves some out. The repertoire holds some 300,000 clones, with 90% as singletons. Sequenced: PBMCs or T cells enriched from blood (not recorded which). The source of these receptors is a woman younger than 30 with acute COVID-19. Each CDR3 is given with its conserved first and last residue. D genes are given only for firm matches. Size is stated for part of the rows, as once, few or many counts, or as a class when the clone is expanded.

v_gene	abundance	d_gene	j_gene	CDR3aa	CDR3nt
TRBV19	-	-	TRBJ2-3	CASKVEDTQYF	TGTGCCAGTAAGGTGGAGGATACGCAGTATTTT
TRBV7-2	-	TRBD1	TRBJ2-2	CASSLVSLQGLGNTGELFF	TGTGCCAGCAGCTTAGTCTCGTTACAGGGGTTAGGGAACACCGGGGAGCTGTTTTTT
TRBV9	-	-	TRBJ1-6	CASSVDQGFGSPLHF	TGTGCCAGCAGCGTAGATCAGGGGTTCGGATCACCCCTCCACTTT
TRBV18	-	TRBD2	TRBJ2-3	CASSPTSGRDTQYF	TGTGCCAGCTCACCTACTAGCGGGAGAGATACGCAGTATTTT
TRBV9	-	-	TRBJ1-6	CASSVGLVGAGNSPLHF	TGTGCCAGCAGCGTAGGTCTTGTCGGGGCGGGGAATTCACCCCTCCACTTT
TRBV5-5	once	-	TRBJ2-1	CASSISGLSYNEQFF	TGTGCCAGCAGCATTAGCGGACTCTCCTACAATGAGCAGTTCTTC
TRBV15	-	-	TRBJ2-1	CATSRALDEQFF	TGTGCCACCAGCAGAGCTCTCGATGAGCAGTTCTTC
TRBV18	-	-	TRBJ1-6	CASSRDIRDSPLHF	TGTGCCAGCTCCCGGGACATACGAGATTCACCCCTCCACTTT
TRBV11-3	-	TRBD1	TRBJ1-2	CASSLDRWWGQGDYGYTF	TGTGCCAGCAGCTTAGATCGGTGGTGGGGACAGGGTGACTATGGCTACACCTTC
TRBV6-6	-	TRBD1	TRBJ1-2	CASSLGQGVLFGYGYTF	TGTGCCAGCAGTCTAGGACAGGGAGTCCTATTTGGCTATGGCTACACCTTC
TRBV20-1	-	-	TRBJ1-2	CSPGGGDGYTF	TGCAGCCCCGGCGGGGGTGATGGCTACACCTTC
TRBV3-1/TRBV3-2	-	TRBD2	TRBJ2-2	CASSRGYNLRSGRTGELFF	TGTGCCAGCAGCCGCGGTTATAACCTCAGAAGCGGGAGAACCGGGGAGCTGTTTTTT
TRBV5-8	once	TRBD1	TRBJ1-5	CASSHGQGGSYSNQPQHF	TGTGCCAGCAGCCATGGACAGGGGGGGAGTTATAGCAATCAGCCCCAGCATTTT
TRBV19	-	-	TRBJ1-4	CASGRRSGEKLFF	TGTGCCAGTGGACGGAGGTCGGGAGAAAAACTGTTTTTT
TRBV5-1	-	-	TRBJ1-4	CASSLSTGTMIWEKLFF	TGCGCCAGCAGCTTGTCGACAGGTACAATGATCTGGGAAAAACTGTTTTTT
TRBV5-1	-	TRBD1	TRBJ1-4	CASSSDRADNEKLFF	TGCGCCAGCAGCTCGGACAGGGCAGATAATGAAAAACTGTTTTTT
TRBV29-1	few	TRBD1	TRBJ2-5	CSVPGQGALETQYF	TGCAGCGTACCGGGACAGGGGGCGTTAGAGACCCAGTACTTC
TRBV18	-	-	TRBJ2-7	CASSPGTQSYEQYF	TGTGCCAGCTCACCCGGGACTCAGTCCTACGAGCAGTACTTC
TRBV3-1/TRBV3-2	few	-	TRBJ2-2	CASSPQGTGELFF	TGTGCCAGCAGCCCTCAGGGAACCGGGGAGCTGTTTTTT
TRBV24-1	-	TRBD2	TRBJ2-2	CATSGSPSGSWAGELFF	TGTGCCACCAGTGGTTCCCCTAGCGGGAGTTGGGCCGGGGAGCTGTTTTTT
TRBV5-1	-	-	TRBJ2-7	CASSSSTESSYEQYF	TGCGCCAGCAGCTCTTCGACAGAATCCTCCTACGAGCAGTACTTC
TRBV6-1	-	TRBD2	TRBJ2-2	CASSDPGRGAGELFF	TGTGCCAGCAGTGACCCGGGACGGGGGGCCGGGGAGCTGTTTTTT
TRBV28	-	-	TRBJ1-2	CASSLGQSNYGYTF	TGTGCCAGCAGTTTAGGGCAGAGTAACTATGGCTACACCTTC